Listed below are T cell receptor beta chains from one sample, sequenced in a study of T cells in Graves' hyperthyroidism and ophthalmopathy. MiXCR was run by TCRdb on the multiplex PCR reads, yielding one entry per CDR3 protein. The data hold more than 500,000 distinct CDR3 sequences, with about a sixth observed a single time. Sequencing input: blood. The source of these receptors is a woman aged 25 to 39 with Graves' hyperthyroidism. CDR3s include the opening cysteine and the closing phenylalanine or tryptophan. D genes are given only for firm matches. Clone size is stated in some rows and not others, as once, few, many or a class when expanded.

V gene	J gene	clone size	D gene	CDR3 DNA	CDR3 protein
TRBV11-3	TRBJ2-1	few	TRBD2	TGTGCCAGCAGGCCGGGACTAGCGGGAGTTAGAAATGAGCAGTTCTTC	CASRPGLAGVRNEQFF
TRBV30	TRBJ1-5	few	-	TGTGCCTGGAGTCGTGGAGACCTTCAGCCCCAGCATTTT	CAWSRGDLQPQHF
TRBV5-4	TRBJ2-5	-	TRBD2	TGTGCCAGCAGCTTTCAGGGAGGGAGGGAAGAGACCCAGTACTTC	CASSFQGGREETQYF
TRBV5-4	TRBJ1-1	once	-	TGTGCCAGCAGCTACAACTGGGCGGTTGAAGCTTTCTTT	CASSYNWAVEAFF
TRBV12-3/TRBV12-4	TRBJ2-2	-	TRBD2	TGTGCCAGCAGTTCTGGACTAGCGGGAGGGCCGTACGGGGAGCTGTTTTTT	CASSSGLAGGPYGELFF
TRBV7-9	TRBJ1-6	once	-	TGTGCCAGCAGCTTAGCCCTAATAAGGGGGGCGGATAATTCACCCCTCCACTTT	CASSLALIRGADNSPLHF
TRBV10-3	TRBJ2-7	-	-	TGTGCCATCAGTGAAGGGGTCGGCGAGCAGTACTTC	CAISEGVGEQYF
TRBV3-1	TRBJ2-7	many	-	TGTGCCAGCAGCCAATTTCAGGGGTCCTACGAGCAGTACTTC	CASSQFQGSYEQYF
TRBV2	TRBJ2-5	many	-	TGTGCCAGCAGTACAGGGTACCAAGAGACCCAGTACTTC	CASSTGYQETQYF
TRBV28	TRBJ1-5	many	-	TGTGCCAGCAGCGATCAACAGGGATACCAGCCCCAGCATTTT	CASSDQQGYQPQHF
TRBV11-2	TRBJ2-1	-	TRBD2	TGTGCCAGCAGCCGGGCGGTAGCGGGAGTGGTTGACAATGAGCAGTTCTTC	CASSRAVAGVVDNEQFF
TRBV19	TRBJ1-1	many	-	TGTGCCAGTATGGGTGCATCGGCTGAAGCTTTCTTT	CASMGASAEAFF
TRBV7-9	TRBJ1-6	-	-	TGTGCCAGCAGCTTAGGGTGGAACAATTCACCCCTCCACTTT	CASSLGWNNSPLHF
TRBV20-1	TRBJ2-7	many	-	TGCAGTGCTTATAGCCTCAGTACCTACGAGCAGTACTTC	CSAYSLSTYEQYF
TRBV28	TRBJ2-3	many	TRBD2	TGTGCCAGCAGTTTATCGACTAGCGCTCGCACAGATACGCAGTATTTT	CASSLSTSARTDTQYF
TRBV11-2	TRBJ2-1	many	-	TGTGCCAGCAGCTTAGAGGGTTGGGGCGCACCACCAAGAAATGAGCAGTTCTTC	CASSLEGWGAPPRNEQFF
TRBV28	TRBJ2-1	-	-	TGTGCCAGCAGTAAACAATTCGGGGTCTACAATGAGCAGTTCTTC	CASSKQFGVYNEQFF
TRBV28	TRBJ2-7	many	TRBD1	TGTGCCAGCAGTTTATGGGGACAGCCTGTCCCCTACGAGCAGTACTTC	CASSLWGQPVPYEQYF
TRBV3-1	TRBJ2-7	-	TRBD1	TGTGCCAGCAGCCATAACCGGGACAGTCCATCCTACGAGCAGTACTTC	CASSHNRDSPSYEQYF
TRBV6-1	TRBJ1-1	-	TRBD1	TGTGCCGCCCAAGGGGCAGGGGGCCTGGGCACTGAAGCTTTCTTT	CAAQGAGGLGTEAFF
TRBV15	TRBJ1-5	few	TRBD1	TGTGCCACCAGAGACAGGGGCAATCAGCCCCAGCATTTT	CATRDRGNQPQHF
TRBV28	TRBJ1-1	many	-	TGTGCCAGCACGGCGTACAGCACTGAAGCTTTCTTT	CASTAYSTEAFF
TRBV29-1	TRBJ1-2	-	TRBD1	TGCAGCGTTGAGGACAGGAGATCTAACTATGGCTACACCTTC	CSVEDRRSNYGYTF
TRBV2	TRBJ2-7	many	-	TGTGCCAGCAGCGGGGAGACGGGAATTCCCTACGAGCAGTACTTC	CASSGETGIPYEQYF
TRBV12-3/TRBV12-4	TRBJ1-5	many	-	TGTGCCAGCAGTTTGTCACAGGGCGGAAATCAGCCCCAGCATTTT	CASSLSQGGNQPQHF
TRBV20-1	TRBJ1-6	few	TRBD1	TGCAGTGCTAGTTGGACAGGGAACCGTAATTCACCCCTCCACTTT	CSASWTGNRNSPLHF
TRBV24-1	TRBJ2-6	many	TRBD1	TGTGCCACCAGTGAGCGACAGGGACGGGGGGCCAACGTCCTGACTTTC	CATSERQGRGANVLTF
TRBV6-2/TRBV6-3	TRBJ2-5	many	TRBD2	TGTGCCAGCAGTTACGTGGGAGCTGGTAGCGGGCAAGAGACCCAGTACTTC	CASSYVGAGSGQETQYF
TRBV5-1	TRBJ2-1	many	-	TGCGCCAGCAGCTTGGGTGCGGATTACAATGAGCAGTTCTTC	CASSLGADYNEQFF
TRBV5-1	TRBJ2-3	-	-	TGCGCCAGCAGAATTGGGGCTAGCACAGATACGCAGTATTTT	CASRIGASTDTQYF
TRBV4-1	TRBJ2-7	-	TRBD1	TGCGCCAGCAGCCACGGACAGGGGCTCTCCTACGAGCAGTACTTC	CASSHGQGLSYEQYF
TRBV6-2/TRBV6-3	TRBJ2-7	-	-	TGTGCCAGCGCGGGCTACGAGCAGTACTTC	CASAGYEQYF
TRBV6-6	TRBJ2-1	many	TRBD1	TGTGCCAGCAGTTACTCGAAGGACAGGGGAGACAATGAGCAGTTCTTC	CASSYSKDRGDNEQFF
TRBV6-1	TRBJ1-1	many	-	TGTGCCAGCACCCAGGCTAGGGAAAGCGGGGCTTTCTTT	CASTQARESGAFF
TRBV28	TRBJ1-4	many	-	TGTGCCAGCAGTCGTCCGGGACGCTGGAACGAAAAACTGTTTTTT	CASSRPGRWNEKLFF
TRBV28	TRBJ2-1	many	-	TGTGCCAGCAGTTTAAAGGCTAGCCAACTGTCATTTTTCCGGGACAATGAGCAGTTCTTC	CASSLKASQLSFFRDNEQFF
TRBV19	TRBJ2-7	few	-	TGTGCCAGTAGTCAAGGTCTACTCTACGAGCAGTACTTC	CASSQGLLYEQYF
TRBV6-5	TRBJ1-2	many	-	TGTGCCAGCAGTTACATGGCAGGCCGTGGCTACACCTTC	CASSYMAGRGYTF
TRBV6-2/TRBV6-3	TRBJ2-1	many	TRBD1	TGTGCCAGCAGTTTGCAGGGGGCGATGGATGAGCAGTTCTTC	CASSLQGAMDEQFF
TRBV7-9	TRBJ2-5	-	-	TGTGCCAGCAGAAGACTAGGAAAAGAGACCCAGTACTTC	CASRRLGKETQYF
TRBV20-1	TRBJ2-1	many	-	TGCAGTGCTAGAGATTTCTCTCCTCCCGGGGCTTCCTACAATGAGCAGTTCTTC	CSARDFSPPGASYNEQFF
TRBV10-2	TRBJ2-6	-	-	TGCGCCAGCCTAGACAGGGAGGTGTCTGGGGCCAACGTCCTGACTTTC	CASLDREVSGANVLTF
TRBV18	TRBJ2-7	-	-	TGTGCCAGCTCACCACCTTCGAGACAGTTCCACCTCGAGCAGTACTTC	CASSPPSRQFHLEQYF
TRBV28	TRBJ2-6	few	-	TGTGCCAGCAGTGATCCTCGGGGACGGGGGTTCTCTGGGGCCAACGTCCTGACTTTC	CASSDPRGRGFSGANVLTF
TRBV5-1	TRBJ1-2	few	-	TGCGCCATCCACACCGGGGGTGAAGGCTACACCTTC	CAIHTGGEGYTF
TRBV6-1	TRBJ2-7	-	-	TGTGCCAGCGGGTGGGGGGGGGGCGGACCGGGGCAGTACTTC	CASGWGGGGPGQYF
TRBV30	TRBJ1-1	many	-	TGTGCCCGAGACAGAGAGAACACTGAAGCTTTCTTT	CARDRENTEAFF
TRBV7-8	TRBJ2-3	many	-	TGTGCCAGCAGCTTAGAGTCGCGGGGGCGAACAGATACGCAGTATTTT	CASSLESRGRTDTQYF
TRBV7-9	TRBJ2-3	-	TRBD1	TGTGCCAGCAGCAGAGCAGGGGGAGATACGCAGTATTTT	CASSRAGGDTQYF
TRBV20-1	TRBJ2-5	many	TRBD2	TGCAGTGCTAGAGTTGCGGGAGGGGAGACCCAGTACTTC	CSARVAGGETQYF
TRBV27	TRBJ2-4	many	TRBD1	TGTGCCAGCAGCCCCAGGGGGCTGGCCAAAAACATTCAGTACTTC	CASSPRGLAKNIQYF